These 23 T cell receptor beta chains share one sample of origin, sequenced in a study of identical twins. Each CDR3 protein is one row after TCRdb ran MiXCR on the 5' RACE reads. The sample comprises 410,000 or so distinct CDR3 sequences, 15% to 20% of which are singletons, and around 12% rests with the top ten. The sample consisted of naive T cells sorted from blood. The receptors were gathered from a man over 45 in good health.

This clonotype was detected ten times or more. J is TRBJ1-1 and V is TRBV9; D not certain. The CDR3 consists of 14 residues. The germline gives CDR1 SGDLS, CDR2 YYNGEE. Trimming cost V 0 bases and J 3 bases, with 9 bases left between them. The DNA of the CDR3 is TGTGCCAGCAGCGTAGCTCCGACGCACACTGAAGCTTTCTTT. It codes for CASSVAPTHTEAFF.

This clonotype was recorded a few times. The CDR3 nucleotides are TGCAGCGTTGCCAGGACAGGTCGTAGTCATGAGCAGTTCTTC. Amino acid sequence: CSVARTGRSHEQFF. The chain recombines TRBV29-1 with TRBJ2-1; 7 bases fit TRBD1. J was trimmed by 8 bases and V by 4 bases; bases with no gene match: 11. Germline CDR1 is SQVTM and CDR2 is ANQGSEA. CDR3 size: 14 residues.

This clonotype has just a few counts. This chain connects TRBV29-1 to TRBJ2-3, with 7 bases lining up with TRBD1. The CDR3 loop spans 12 amino acids. Germline loops: CDR1 SQVTM, CDR2 ANQGSEA. V shed 5 bases, J shed 3 bases, and the junction held 2 bases outside the gene matches. The CDR3 protein is CSVPQGTDTQYF. CDR3 nucleotides: TGCAGCGTTCCACAGGGGACAGATACGCAGTATTTT.

This clonotype was counted only a few times. CDR3 amino acids: CASSHAGSGQSNSPLHF. For the CDR3, the DNA is TGTGCCAGCAGCCACGCTGGATCTGGACAGTCAAATTCACCCCTCCACTTT. V is TRBV5-6 and J is TRBJ1-6, with a weak D call TRBD1 (6 bases). The CDR3 consists of 17 residues. The germline V and J ends were trimmed by 4 bases and 7 bases, with 21 bases remaining between them. Germline V CDR1 and CDR2: SGHDT, YYEEEE.

This clonotype was found a few times. The chain employs TRBV5-6 and TRBJ2-3, with TRBD1 matching over 9 bases. The germline CDR1 and CDR2 sequences are SGHDT and YYEEEE. CDR3 length: 14 amino acids. J was trimmed by 6 bases and V by 4 bases; bases with no gene match: 6. Here the CDR3 DNA reads TGTGCCAGCAGCCTGCGGACAGGGGAGGATACGCAGTATTTT. It is translated as CASSLRTGEDTQYF.

This clonotype was observed a few times. V usage is TRBV6-5 and J usage is TRBJ1-5; 9 bases line up with TRBD1. CDR3 length equals 16 residues. With V trimmed by 1 base and J by 6 bases, 7 bases remained unmatched. CDR1 MNHEY and CDR2 SVGAGI come from the germline V gene. The DNA of the CDR3 is TGTGCCAGCAGTTACTTCGGACAGGGGATAGCTCAGCCCCAGCATTTT. It encodes CASSYFGQGIAQPQHF.

Points on this clonotype: This may arise from a read error, as a much more abundant clone is one base away. V usage is TRBV11-2 and J usage is TRBJ1-4; D remains unclear. CDR1 SGHAT and CDR2 FQNNGV come from the germline V gene. CDR3 size: 14 residues. The V end was cut by 5 bases, the J end by 0 bases, with 7 bases between. The CDR3 here is CASSPVTTNEKLFF. The CDR3 DNA follows: TGTGCCAGCAGCCCAGTGACAACTAATGAAAAACTGTTTTTT.

This clonotype was counted between two and nine times. This sequence joins TRBV29-1 and TRBJ2-1; TRBD2 matches 7 bases. Looked up from germline, CDR1 is SQVTM and CDR2 is ANQGSEA. Unmatched junction bases numbered 5, after V lost 3 bases and J lost 3 bases. The CDR3 totals 14 residues. The CDR3 loop reads CSVDGGSIYNEQFF. DNA of the CDR3: TGCAGCGTTGATGGCGGGAGTATCTACAATGAGCAGTTCTTC.

With regard to this clonotype: Germline is not matched at one junction end, which may reflect a read error. The rearrangement links TRBV18 to TRBJ1-4, with D unclear. Per germline, CDR1 KGHSH and CDR2 LQKENI. The CDR3 has 13 amino acids. The CDR3 nucleotides are TGTGCCAGCTCACCCTGGAAGGGTGAAACACTGTTTTTT. The encoded protein is CASSPWKGETLFF.

The table lists this clonotype with many counts. The V call is TRBV28, the J call TRBJ2-1, with a weak D call TRBD2 (5 bases). The germline V and J ends were trimmed by 6 bases and 7 bases, with 10 bases remaining between them. The CDR3 spans 12 residues. Germline values: CDR1 MDHEN, CDR2 SYDVKM. This CDR3 is CASSPPGNEQFF. CDR3 nucleotides: TGTGCCAGCAGCCCCCCGGGGAATGAGCAGTTCTTC. Looking up the rest from reference TRBV28 and TRBJ2-1 gives the full variable domain: DVKVTQSSRYLVKRTGEKVFLECVQDMDHENMFWYRQDPGLGLRLIYFSYDVKMKEKGDIPEGYSVSREKKERFSLILESASTNQTSMYLCASSPPGNEQFFGPGTRLTVL.

This clonotype occurred once. This chain uses TRBV2 with TRBJ2-7; 10 nucleotides line up with TRBD2. This CDR3 comprises 15 residues. The germline CDR1 and CDR2 sequences are SNHLY and FYNNEI. After removal of 1 base from V and 3 bases from J, the junction contained 3 bases not matched to a gene. For the CDR3, the DNA is TGTGCCAGCAGTGAAGAGGCTAGCGGGAGCTACGAGCAGTACTTC. Translated, it gives CASSEEASGSYEQYF.

In this sample, this clonotype turned up many times. The gene calls are TRBV14 and TRBJ2-1; the D gene is possibly TRBD1 (6 bases). The CDR3 contains 15 residues. Germline lookup yields CDR1 SGHDN and CDR2 FVKESK. Between the trimmed V and J ends, which lost 4 bases and 2 bases, there was a span of 12 bases. Here the CDR3 reads CASSPHAGAYNEQFF. The DNA for the CDR3 is TGTGCCAGCAGCCCCCATGCAGGGGCCTACAATGAGCAGTTCTTC.

This clonotype was detected many times. The chain couples TRBV7-9 to TRBJ2-7; 7 bases are a match to TRBD1. Trimming cost V 7 bases and J 6 bases; bases outside gene matches: 15. The CDR3 spans 15 residues. CDR1 SEHNR and CDR2 FQNEAQ come from the germline V gene (reference sequence). In DNA, the CDR3 is TGTGCCAGCAACCAAGTCGGAGACAGGGCGTTCGAGCAGTACTTC. Its translation is CASNQVGDRAFEQYF.

This clonotype showed up just once. The chain recombines TRBV3-1 with TRBJ2-7; 7 nucleotides match TRBD1. Germline CDR1 LGHDT, CDR2 YNNKEL (reference sequence). The CDR3 has 15 residues. J was trimmed by 6 bases and V by 4 bases; bases with no gene match: 12. CDR3 DNA sequence: TGTGCCAGCAGCCCAAGATCCTTAGGGGGCGCCGAGCAGTACTTC. Translation gives CASSPRSLGGAEQYF.

In its sample, this clonotype was seen a few times. This sequence joins TRBV7-2 and TRBJ2-3; D may be TRBD1 (6 bases). The CDR3 is made up of 13 amino acids. CDR1 is SGHTA and CDR2 is FQGNSA in the germline V gene. Trimming stripped 5 bases from V and 7 bases from J, with 13 bases between. The CDR3 spells CASSPLQGNTQYF. The CDR3 nucleotides read TGTGCCAGCAGCCCACTACAGGGAAATACGCAGTATTTT.

V gene TRBV19 combines with J gene TRBJ1-5; D is ambiguous. CDR1 and CDR2 (germline): LNHDA, SQIVND (reference sequence). This CDR3 has 13 amino acids. V shed 3 bases and J shed 3 bases, with 6 bases lying between them. For the CDR3, the DNA is TGTGCCAGTAGTATGACGGCCAATCAGCCCCAGCATTTT. Translation gives CASSMTANQPQHF.

This clonotype was seen more than once but under ten times. This rearrangement joins TRBV6-2 or TRBV6-3 to TRBJ2-7; TRBD1 agrees at 9 bases. Germline CDR1 MNHEY, CDR2 SVGEGT. Trimming cost V 5 bases and J 2 bases; bases outside gene matches: 4. The CDR3 is made up of 14 amino acids. The DNA for the CDR3 is TGTGCCAGCAGTGCCCGGGACAGGGCCTACGAGCAGTACTTC. This encodes CASSARDRAYEQYF.

This clonotype was counted only a few times. The chain couples TRBV5-1 to TRBJ1-4, with D unclear. Germline CDR1 SGHRS, CDR2 YFSETQ. V lost 0 bases and J lost 1, with 7 bases in between. The CDR3 length is 15 residues. CDR3 bases: TGCGCCAGCAGCTTGGCCACCGGAACTAATGAAAAACTGTTTTTT. Amino acids: CASSLATGTNEKLFF.

This clonotype was found many times. This chain connects TRBV29-1 to TRBJ2-7, with D unresolved. V shed 8 bases and J shed 2 bases, with 13 bases lying between them. CDR1 and CDR2 from the germline V gene are SQVTM and ANQGSEA. CDR3 length: 12 residues. This CDR3 is CSLLTHTYEQYF. The CDR3 coding sequence is TGCAGCCTCCTAACACATACCTACGAGCAGTACTTC.

This clonotype was seen a few times. The chain is built from TRBV5-1 and TRBJ2-1, with 9 bases matching TRBD1. Germline CDR1 and CDR2: SGHRS and YFSETQ. The V segment lost 1 base and the J segment 3 bases; nucleotides outside the gene matches: 2. The CDR3 extends over 15 amino acids. The CDR3 nucleotides are TGCGCCAGCAGCTTGACGGACAGGGGCTACAATGAGCAGTTCTTC. Amino acid sequence: CASSLTDRGYNEQFF.

The chain is built from TRBV20-1 and TRBJ2-6; TRBD1 is a possible D gene (6 bases). The CDR3 loop spans 16 amino acids. Germline loops: CDR1 DFQATT, CDR2 SNEGSKA (reference sequence). V lost 6 bases, J lost 4 bases, and 19 bases lay in between. This CDR3 reads CSAPGTLLGGANVLTF. The DNA of the CDR3 is TGCAGTGCCCCCGGGACATTGCTAGGAGGGGCCAACGTCCTGACTTTC.

This clonotype has a handful of counts. This chain joins TRBV6-5 and TRBJ1-1, with a tentative D call TRBD1 (6 bases). CDR1 and CDR2 (germline): MNHEY, SVGAGI. V lost 2 bases, J lost 7 bases, and 11 bases lay in between. The CDR3 is 13 residues long. The CDR3 sequence is CASSYGEGGEAFF. For the CDR3, the DNA is TGTGCCAGCAGTTACGGCGAGGGGGGTGAAGCTTTCTTT.

CDR3 loop: CASSNAGVSPLHF. CDR3 DNA sequence: TGTGCCAGCAGTAACGCAGGGGTATCACCCCTCCACTTT. The V gene is TRBV6-2 or TRBV6-3, the J gene TRBJ1-6; possibly TRBD1 for D (6 bases). Per germline, CDR1 MNHEY and CDR2 SVGEGT. The V end lost 5 bases, the J end lost 10 bases, and 12 bases lay between the germline ends. This CDR3 has 13 amino acids.